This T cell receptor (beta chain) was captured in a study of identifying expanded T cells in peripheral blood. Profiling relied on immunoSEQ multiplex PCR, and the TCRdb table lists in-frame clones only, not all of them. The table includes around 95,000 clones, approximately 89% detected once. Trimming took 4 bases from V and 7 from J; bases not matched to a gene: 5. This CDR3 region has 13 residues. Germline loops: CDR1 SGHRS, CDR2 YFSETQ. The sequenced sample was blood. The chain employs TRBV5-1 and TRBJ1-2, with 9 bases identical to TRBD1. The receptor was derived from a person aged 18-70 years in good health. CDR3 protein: CASSRDRDSGYTF. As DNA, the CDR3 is TGCGCCAGCAGCCGGGACAGGGATTCTGGCTACACCTTC.